One sample yielded the 23 T cell receptor beta chains listed below, sequenced in a study of CD8+ T cells in alopecia areata. The authors extracted RNA and reverse transcribed it into cDNA as the sequencing template. Sequencing was performed with immunoSEQ multiplex PCR; in TCRdb, only in-frame clones are kept and a portion is missing. The table lists some 160,000 clones, about two thirds of them singletons. The source material was CD8+ T cells sorted from blood. Receptors were obtained from a human donor in good health.

The rearrangement links TRBV6-1 to TRBJ2-3; D is unresolved. This CDR3 spans 14 amino acids. Germline CDR1 is MNHNS and CDR2 is SASEGT. Trimming removed 2 bases from V and 4 bases from J, with 10 bases in between. Here the CDR3 reads CASSEPLFPDTQYF. CDR3 sequence (DNA): TGTGCCAGCAGTGAACCCCTATTCCCAGATACGCAGTATTTT.

The table lists this clone with a few counts. The genes are TRBV29-1 and TRBJ2-7, with TRBD1 as a possible D gene (6 bases). Trimming cost V 6 bases and J 3 bases, with 12 bases left between them. Germline CDR1 is SQVTM and CDR2 is ANQGSEA. The CDR3 is 12 residues long. The CDR3 region is CSVETGVYEQYF. The CDR3 bases are TGCAGCGTCGAGACAGGAGTCTACGAGCAGTACTTC.

The count of this clone is one. The chain has TRBV4-2 and TRBJ2-3; the match to TRBD2 covers 10 bases. Germline trimming cut 1 base from V and 5 bases from J; bases unmatched to any gene: 9. This CDR3 has 17 residues. From germline, CDR1 is LGHNA and CDR2 YNFKEQ. The CDR3 DNA is TGTGCCAGCAGCCAAGGGGAGAGCGGGAGGGTGGTAGATACGCAGTATTTT. Protein sequence: CASSQGESGRVVDTQYF.

V and J are TRBV30 and TRBJ2-7; D gene ambiguous. The CDR3 loop spans 14 amino acids. V gave up 2 bases and J gave up 4 bases, with 15 bases separating them. Germline values: CDR1 GTSNPN, CDR2 SVGIG (reference sequence). The chain's CDR3 is CAWSPPVLPYEQYF. DNA of the CDR3: TGTGCCTGGAGTCCACCCGTCCTCCCATACGAGCAGTACTTC.

CDR3 loop: CASSSGQGSQETQYF. As DNA, the CDR3 is TGTGCCAGCAGCTCCGGACAGGGTAGCCAAGAGACCCAGTACTTC. The V gene is TRBV13, the J gene TRBJ2-5; 8 nucleotides align to TRBD1. The CDR3 consists of 15 residues. In germline, CDR1 is PRHDT, CDR2 FYEKMQ (reference sequence). J gave up 1 base and V 4 bases, and 5 bases lay outside the gene matches.

This clone was counted only a few times. The rearrangement joins TRBV15 to TRBJ2-7; 9 positions agree with TRBD1. Germline loops: CDR1 LNHNV, CDR2 YYDKDF (reference sequence). The CDR3 length is 13 residues. V lost 4 bases to trimming and J lost 6 bases; unmatched junction nucleotides: 4. Written as DNA, the CDR3 is TGTGCCACCAGCACGGGACAGGGCGGCGAGCAGTACTTC. Its translation is CATSTGQGGEQYF.

The chain employs TRBV9 and TRBJ2-5; D is possibly TRBD2 (6 bases). The CDR3 spans 15 residues. From germline, CDR1 is SGDLS and CDR2 YYNGEE. V lost 2 bases, J lost 0 bases, and 11 bases lay in between. The CDR3 region has the DNA TGTGCCAGCAGCGTTGATGCTAGCGACCAAGAGACCCAGTACTTC. Protein: CASSVDASDQETQYF. Full variable domain (remainder filled in from reference TRBV9 and TRBJ2-5): DSGVTQTPKHLITATGQRVTLRCSPRSGDLSVYWYQQSLDQGLQFLIQYYNGEERAKGNILERFSAQQFPDLHSELNLSSLELGDSALYFCASSVDASDQETQYFGPGTRLLVL.

V usage is TRBV28 and J usage is TRBJ1-1; D gene uncertain. Germline-derived CDR1 and CDR2 are MDHEN and SYDVKM. The CDR3 is 13 amino acids. V lost 2 bases, J lost 0 bases, and 4 bases lay in between. The CDR3 coding sequence is TGTGCCAGCAGTTTAGGGCTGAACACTGAAGCTTTCTTT. Translated, it gives CASSLGLNTEAFF.

This chain connects TRBV15 to TRBJ2-2, with a tentative D call TRBD1 (5 bases). Trimming shortened V by 6 bases and J by 2 bases, and 7 bases separated the two germline ends. Germline V lookup: CDR1 LNHNV, CDR2 YYDKDF (reference sequence). This CDR3 region has 13 residues. The CDR3 nucleotides are TGTGCCACCAGAGGACAAAACACCGGGGAGCTGTTTTTT. This encodes CATRGQNTGELFF. The whole variable domain, filled in from reference TRBV15 and TRBJ2-2, reads DAMVIQNPRYQVTQFGKPVTLSCSQTLNHNVMYWYQQKSSQAPKLLFHYYDKDFNNEADTPDNFQSRRPNTSFCFLDIRSPGLGDTAMYLCATRGQNTGELFFGEGSRLTVL.

This clone was seen a few times. The V gene is TRBV14, the J gene TRBJ2-1; maybe TRBD1 (5 bases). Trimming removed 2 bases at V and 8 bases at J, with 10 bases between. This CDR3 is 13 amino acids long. Germline loops: CDR1 SGHDN, CDR2 FVKESK. CDR3 sequence (DNA): TGTGCCAGCAGCCAATATTTACAGGATGAGCAGTTCTTC. This codes for CASSQYLQDEQFF.

This clone showed up just once. The chain is built from TRBV9 and TRBJ2-2, with D hard to call. The V gene's germline CDR1 is SGDLS and CDR2 YYNGEE. The V and J ends lost 2 bases and 2 bases respectively, with 4 bases between them. The CDR3 has 13 amino acids. The CDR3 spells CASSVFNTGELFF. The CDR3, as DNA: TGTGCCAGCAGCGTTTTCAACACCGGGGAGCTGTTTTTT.

The genes are TRBV29-1 and TRBJ2-1, with D possibly being TRBD2 (6 bases). Trimming removed 4 bases from V and 4 bases from J, with 11 bases in between. The CDR3 totals 13 residues. The V gene's germline CDR1 is SQVTM and CDR2 ANQGSEA. CDR3 loop: CSVVGGVYNEQFF. The CDR3 DNA reads TGCAGCGTTGTCGGGGGTGTTTACAATGAGCAGTTCTTC.

This clone showed up just a few times. The V call is TRBV5-1, the J call TRBJ2-7; 9 nucleotides align to TRBD2. This CDR3 is 12 amino acids long. Germline CDR1 and CDR2: SGHRS and YFSETQ. The V gene end was trimmed by 2 bases and the J gene end by 10 bases; junction bases not matched to a gene: 4. CDR3 in DNA: TGCGCCAGCAGCTTAGCGGGAGGCACTCAGTACTTC. As protein: CASSLAGGTQYF.

The J gene is TRBJ2-3, the V gene TRBV25-1; D possibly uses TRBD1 or TRBD2 (5 bases each). V gave up 1 base and J gave up 6 bases, with 5 bases separating them. The CDR3 is 12 amino acids. Germline assignment: CDR1 MGHDK and CDR2 SYGVNS. CDR3 DNA sequence: TGTGCCAGCAGTGAATGGGGGGATACGCAGTATTTT. This codes for CASSEWGDTQYF. Looking up the rest from reference TRBV25-1 and TRBJ2-3 gives the full variable domain: EADIYQTPRYLVIGTGKKITLECSQTMGHDKMYWYQQDPGMELHLIHYSYGVNSTEKGDLSSESTVSRIRTEHFPLTLESARPSHTSQYLCASSEWGDTQYFGPGTRLTVL.

This rearrangement joins TRBV27 to TRBJ1-5; no definite D call. The CDR3 sequence is 13 residues long. Trimming pared 4 bases from V and 5 bases from J, leaving 9 bases between. CDR1 is MNHEY, CDR2 SMNVEV, per germline (reference sequence). The CDR3 nucleotides are TGTGCCAGCAGTTCTGGGAATTATCAGCCCCAGCATTTT. Amino acid sequence: CASSSGNYQPQHF.

This rearrangement joins TRBV5-1 to TRBJ2-2; D is possibly TRBD2 (5 bases). This CDR3 comprises 17 residues. The germline gives CDR1 SGHRS, CDR2 YFSETQ. Between the trimmed V and J ends, which lost 2 bases and 4 bases, there was a span of 18 bases. In DNA form, the CDR3 reads TGCGCCAGCAGCTTCATGGGCCGGGAAGTTAGCACCGGGGAGCTGTTTTTT. Encoded protein: CASSFMGREVSTGELFF.

This chain uses TRBV19 with TRBJ2-1; D possibly corresponds to TRBD2 (5 bases). Germline CDR1 is LNHDA and CDR2 is SQIVND (reference sequence). V was clipped by 5 bases and J by 5 bases, with 7 bases between them. CDR3 size: 12 residues. The CDR3 region is CASSSGNNEQFF. In nucleotides, the CDR3 is TGTGCCAGTAGTTCGGGGAACAATGAGCAGTTCTTC.

V usage is TRBV9 and J usage is TRBJ2-5, with TRBD2 identical over 10 bases. V shed 0 bases and J 5 bases; nucleotides not matched to a gene: 4. The CDR3 consists of 15 residues. Per the germline V gene, CDR1 is SGDLS and CDR2 is YYNGEE. CDR3 sequence reads: CASSVASGSGETQYF. In DNA, the CDR3 is TGTGCCAGCAGCGTAGCTAGCGGGAGCGGGGAGACCCAGTACTTC.

This chain links TRBV19 with TRBJ1-4; no clear D gene. This CDR3 region has 15 residues. The germline V gene has CDR1 LNHDA and CDR2 SQIVND (reference sequence). Trimming removed 3 bases from V and 7 bases from J, with 15 bases in between. The CDR3 here is CASSIGTGLGEKLFF. CDR3 DNA sequence: TGTGCCAGTAGTATTGGAACCGGGCTCGGTGAAAAACTGTTTTTT.

The rearrangement uses TRBV7-2 and TRBJ2-3; D not certain. This CDR3 region has 12 residues. Germline values: CDR1 SGHTA, CDR2 FQGNSA. V was trimmed by 4 bases and J by 3 bases, leaving 5 bases between them. The DNA for the CDR3 is TGTGCCAGCAGCTCTCTAACAGATACGCAGTATTTT. The encoded protein is CASSSLTDTQYF.

CDR3 protein: CASPSSTSGELFF. CDR3 nucleotides: TGTGCCAGCCCATCTTCTACGTCCGGGGAGCTGTTTTTT. V is TRBV7-9 and J is TRBJ2-2; D not certain. CDR1 is SEHNR and CDR2 is FQNEAQ in the germline V gene (reference sequence). Trimming cost V 8 bases and J 6 bases, with 13 bases left between them. The CDR3 contains 13 residues.

The rearrangement joins TRBV10-3 to TRBJ2-3; 7 bases map to TRBD2. This CDR3 has 14 amino acids. After removal of 2 bases from V and 2 bases from J, the junction contained 1 base not matched to a gene. Germline CDR1 ENHRY, CDR2 SYGVKD. CDR3 DNA: TGTGCCATCAGTGAGGGACTAGACACAGATACGCAGTATTTT. Its protein is CAISEGLDTDTQYF.

The V call is TRBV9, the J call TRBJ2-4; D is unresolved. CDR3 length: 16 amino acids. Germline-derived CDR1 and CDR2 are SGDLS and YYNGEE. Trimming pared 0 bases from V and 8 bases from J, leaving 18 bases between. The CDR3: CASSVGLTARRDIQYF. CDR3 coding DNA: TGTGCCAGCAGCGTAGGATTAACAGCCCGTCGGGACATTCAGTACTTC.